This T cell receptor (beta chain) was documented in a study of identical twins. Study-wide results and caveats: Out-of-frame beta sequences exhibited a weaker degree of excess twin sharing.

Germline CDR1 ENHRY, CDR2 SYGVKD. V dropped 0 bases and J dropped 4 bases, with 9 bases sitting between them. This CDR3 is built from 14 residues. This clonotype has more than one count but fewer than ten. Its antigen is not known. TCRdb called the 5' RACE reads again in MiXCR, with one record for every CDR3 protein. The sample includes 1.5 million to 2 million distinct CDR3 sequences, under 35% seen only once; the top ten take around 0.3%. The sequenced sample was cord blood. The chain employs TRBV10-3 and TRBJ1-2; D gene unclear. This sequence was found in a newborn girl in good health. The CDR3 coding sequence is TGTGCCATCAGTGAGTCTACGCGAACCTATGGCTACACCTTC. Its translation is CAISESTRTYGYTF.